The source of this T cell receptor beta chain is a study of T cell responses to AZD1222 COVID-19 vaccine. Broader study findings: The donors showed a predominance of white British ancestry and of females, with possible underestimation of clonal diversity. None of the repertoires were sampled until the peak T cell response had passed. After two AZD1222 doses, spike-specific TCR breadth and depth rose versus day 0.

CDR1 is SGDLS, CDR2 YYNGEE, per germline. The CDR3 contains 14 residues. With 4 bases removed from V and 1 base from J, the gap between germline ends came to 10 bases. A remark on this clone: Its antigen remains unidentified.

The table came from immunoSEQ multiplex PCR; TCRdb's copy has only in-frame clones and leaves some out. The sample has roughly 130,000 clones; approximately 85% are singletons. The sample here was peripheral blood, taken on day 0 of AZD1222 vaccination. The receptor was isolated from an adult in good health. The chain recombines TRBV9 with TRBJ2-3; no definite D call. The CDR3 reads CASSLNWGTDTQYF. CDR3 DNA sequence: TGTGCCAGCAGCCTCAACTGGGGCACAGATACGCAGTATTTT.